These 9 T cell receptor beta chains were sequenced from one sample in a study of blood T cell repertoires in COVID-19. Sequencing used immunoSEQ multiplex PCR; TCRdb keeps in-frame clones, though not all of them. The table records 150,000 or so clones, 84% of them present only once. The source material was peripheral blood. The origin of the receptors is a human donor in a cohort sampled during active COVID-19.

V and J are TRBV4-3 and TRBJ2-7; TRBD1 matches at 10 bases. The V and J ends lost 2 bases and 3 bases, in that order; junction bases with no gene match: 4. The CDR3 is 15 amino acids. Germline CDR1 and CDR2: LGHNA and YSLEER. The CDR3 DNA follows: TGCGCCAGCAGCCAATCCGGGACAGGGGTCTACGAGCAGTACTTC. This encodes CASSQSGTGVYEQYF.

The chain uses TRBV28 and TRBJ1-5; weak D call: TRBD1 (6 bases). Between the trimmed V and J ends, which lost 2 bases and 7 bases, there was a span of 15 bases. The germline CDR1 and CDR2 sequences are MDHEN and SYDVKM. CDR3 length: 15 residues. CDR3 sequence reads: CASSLGGMEKQPQHF. The CDR3 DNA sequence: TGTGCCAGCAGTTTAGGGGGCATGGAAAAGCAGCCCCAGCATTTT.

The chain combines TRBV27 with TRBJ1-1, with D possibly being TRBD1 (6 bases). In germline, CDR1 is MNHEY, CDR2 SMNVEV (reference sequence). This CDR3 is built from 15 residues. With 4 bases removed from V and 1 base from J, the gap between germline ends came to 13 bases. The CDR3 spells CASSSHRAQNTEAFF. CDR3 DNA sequence: TGTGCCAGCAGTTCCCACAGGGCACAGAACACTGAAGCTTTCTTT.

The genes are TRBV4-2 and TRBJ2-7; 7 bases line up with TRBD1. From germline, CDR1 is LGHNA and CDR2 YNFKEQ. The CDR3 consists of 16 residues. With 0 bases clipped from V and 2 bases from J, the junction kept 7 bases outside the gene matches. The CDR3 DNA sequence: TGTGCCAGCAGCCAAGATACAGGGGCCATTACCTACGAGCAGTACTTC. Translating it yields CASSQDTGAITYEQYF.

This chain uses TRBV10-3 with TRBJ2-7; possibly TRBD2 for D (6 bases). V lost 1 base and J lost 3, with 10 bases in between. Per germline, CDR1 ENHRY and CDR2 SYGVKD. The CDR3 is 14 amino acids. The CDR3 loop reads CAISELGGDYEQYF. The DNA of the CDR3 is TGTGCCATCAGTGAGTTGGGAGGTGACTACGAGCAGTACTTC.

As DNA, the CDR3 is TGTGCCAGCAGTCTCGGGGGAAATAATGAAAAACTGTTTTTT. Protein product: CASSLGGNNEKLFF. The genes are TRBV6-5 and TRBJ1-4; possibly TRBD1 for D (5 bases). CDR1 and CDR2 from the germline V gene are MNHEY and SVGAGI. The V and J ends lost 5 bases and 4 bases respectively, with 11 bases between them. The length of the CDR3 is 14 residues.

The chain employs TRBV7-2 and TRBJ1-5; the D gene is possibly TRBD1 (5 bases). The V end was cut by 5 bases, the J end by 3 bases, with 14 bases between. Per the germline V gene, CDR1 is SGHTA and CDR2 is FQGNSA. This CDR3 contains 15 residues. The chain's CDR3 is CASSPSGTYNQPQHF. The CDR3 DNA reads TGTGCCAGCAGCCCCAGCGGGACTTACAATCAGCCCCAGCATTTT. Filled out from reference TRBV7-2 and TRBJ1-5, the complete variable domain reads GAGVSQSPSNKVTEKGKDVELRCDPISGHTALYWYRQSLGQGLEFLIYFQGNSAPDKSGLPSDRFSAERTGGSVSTLTIQRTQQEDSAVYLCASSPSGTYNQPQHFGDGTRLSIL.

CDR3 DNA sequence: TGTGCCAGCAGTTCTCCCGACAGGGGGGGATACGAGCAGTACTTC. Residues: CASSSPDRGGYEQYF. This chain connects TRBV6-2 or TRBV6-3 to TRBJ2-7; 9 bases fit TRBD1. This CDR3 comprises 15 residues. Germline trimming cut 4 bases from V and 4 bases from J; bases unmatched to any gene: 8. Germline values: CDR1 MNHEY, CDR2 SVGEGT.

V gene TRBV28 combines with J gene TRBJ1-6, with D uncertain. The CDR3 is made up of 12 amino acids. Trimming pared 8 bases from V and 1 base from J, leaving 3 bases between. Germline CDR1 is MDHEN and CDR2 is SYDVKM. The CDR3 here is CASVSYNSPLHF. CDR3 DNA: TGTGCCAGCGTATCCTATAATTCACCCCTCCACTTT. Filled out from reference TRBV28 and TRBJ1-6, the complete variable domain reads DVKVTQSSRYLVKRTGEKVFLECVQDMDHENMFWYRQDPGLGLRLIYFSYDVKMKEKGDIPEGYSVSREKKERFSLILESASTNQTSMYLCASVSYNSPLHFGNGTRLTVT.